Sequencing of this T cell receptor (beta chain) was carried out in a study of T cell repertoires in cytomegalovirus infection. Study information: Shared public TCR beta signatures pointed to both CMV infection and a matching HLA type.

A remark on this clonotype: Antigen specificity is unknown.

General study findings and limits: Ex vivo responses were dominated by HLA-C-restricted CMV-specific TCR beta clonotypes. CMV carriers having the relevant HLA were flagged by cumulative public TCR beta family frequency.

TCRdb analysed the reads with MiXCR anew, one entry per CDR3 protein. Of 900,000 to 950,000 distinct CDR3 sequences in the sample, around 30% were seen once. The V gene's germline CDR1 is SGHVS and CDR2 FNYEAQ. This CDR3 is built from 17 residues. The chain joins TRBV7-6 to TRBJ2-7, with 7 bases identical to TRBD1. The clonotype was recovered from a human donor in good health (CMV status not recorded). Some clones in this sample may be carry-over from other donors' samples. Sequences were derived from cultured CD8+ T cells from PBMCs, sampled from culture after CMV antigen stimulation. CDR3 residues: CASSLWDSPVGDYEQYV. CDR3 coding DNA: TGTGCTAGCAGCCTGTGGGACAGCCCAGTTGGTGACTACGAGCAGTACGTC.